This T cell receptor (beta chain) was found in a study of T cells in pancreatic ductal adenocarcinoma (dated by TCRdb to about 2017). As for the study more broadly: The work assessed suppressive cells as well as CD8+ T cells infiltrating resected pancreatic ductal adenocarcinoma, measuring their numbers, locations, and properties, in order to shed light on the adaptive T-cell response that occurs naturally.

TCR beta CDR3 regions were amplified from genomic DNA using the immunoSEQ hsTCRB kit. An Illumina HiSeq system was used to carry out high-throughput TRB CDR3 sequencing. From the authors' description of their analysis: The immunoSEQ software was used to analyze sequencing reads, and nonproductive sequences containing premature stops or frame-shifts were excluded. Clonality of the repertoire was calculated as one minus the Shannon entropy normalized by log2 of the number of unique productive sequences. The source is immuneACCESS, and TCRdb retained only in-frame sequences with V and J called. Part of the clones is not carried over; for the studies checked, unresolved V genes explain less than half of this, and the remainder is unexplained. The V and J calls and clone size were taken over from that table, and D and trimming were inferred from the DNA. Present in this sample are some 4,600 clones, around two thirds of which were seen just once. The ten largest clones capture more than 11% of the sample.

As to this clone: It has no known antigen specificity. Qualities for individual bases were not recorded, and no much larger clone is one base off.

Beyond this particular receptor, the publication reports: Since most people with pancreatic cancer show up with disease that cannot be operated on, the resected cohort was biased toward the minority who had early-stage disease. No significant difference in T-cell clonality was found between tumor and blood, with mean clonality of about 0.1 in tumors and around 0.07 in blood. Because tumors are enriched in CD45RO+ effector T cells rather than naive T cells, which biases toward lower diversity, comparisons of clonality between tumor and blood may be biased. Blood samples had more total productive templates and 7 to 9-fold more unique clonotypes than tumor samples.

The pancreatic ductal adenocarcinoma patients who were selected had gone through surgery without receiving any neoadjuvant therapy. Right after surgery, resected tumor tissue went into ice-cold media, and part of that tissue was flash frozen for DNA and RNA. Genomic DNA was extracted from six or seven PBMC and fewer than ten flash-frozen tumor specimens using the DNeasy Blood and Tissue Kit with Proteinase K and RNase treatment. The CDR3 sequence holds 16 residues, the cysteine and phenylalanine included. This entry keeps only the CDR3 DNA: 48 bases, framed from base 1. For this chain, trimming is 1 base at the V end and 1 base at the J end, and the number of junction bases without a gene match is 6. The CDR1 and CDR2 encoded by the germline V gene are SGHNT and YENEEA.

The rearranged segments are TRBV11-3 and TRBJ2-5; 7 junctional bases match TRBD2. The specimen was pancreatic tumor tissue. The sequence was collected from a human donor with pancreatic ductal adenocarcinoma. The CDR3 sequence is CASSLGNIAGQETQYF. Here is the DNA: TGTGCCAGCAGCTTAGGAAATATAGCGGGCCAAGAGACCCAGTACTTC.